Shown below are 16 T cell receptor beta chains from a single sample sequenced in a study of early T cells in non-severe SARS-CoV-2 infection. TCRdb reanalysed the 5' RACE reads using MiXCR and keeps one entry per CDR3 protein. The table shows 40,000 to 55,000 distinct CDR3 sequences, with 20% to 25% occurring only once. The starting material was whole blood, obtained at baseline. The receptors come from an adult who was a healthcare worker with PCR-confirmed SARS-CoV-2 infection or an uninfected control (not recorded which).

CDR3 residues: CSALPETGIRSNQPQHF. The DNA for the CDR3 is TGCAGTGCTCTCCCCGAGACAGGGATTCGGAGCAATCAGCCCCAGCATTTT. V and J are TRBV20-1 and TRBJ1-5; TRBD1 matches 7 bases. This CDR3 spans 17 amino acids. Unmatched junction bases numbered 14, after V lost 5 bases and J lost 1 base. Germline CDR1 reads DFQATT; CDR2 reads SNEGSKA (reference sequence).

The chain employs TRBV6-6 and TRBJ2-1; TRBD2 matches 16 bases. After removal of 6 bases from V and 8 bases from J, the junction contained 4 bases not matched to a gene. CDR3 length equals 15 residues. The germline V gene has CDR1 MNHNY and CDR2 SVGAGI (reference sequence). CDR3 coding DNA: TGTGCCAGCAGGAGTGGGACTAGCGGGGGGGATGAGCAGTTCTTC. It codes for CASRSGTSGGDEQFF.

V gene TRBV29-1 combines with J gene TRBJ2-1, with 8 bases lining up with TRBD2. Germline V gene data show CDR1 as SQVTM and CDR2 as ANQGSEA. The J segment lost 8 bases and the V segment lost 3 bases, leaving 6 bases of the junction unmatched. CDR3 size: 13 residues. The DNA for the CDR3 is TGCAGCGTTGAGAGACTAGCGAGGGATGAGCAGTTCTTC. This encodes CSVERLARDEQFF.

V usage is TRBV9 and J usage is TRBJ2-1, with 9 bases fitting TRBD2. The germline V gene has CDR1 SGDLS and CDR2 YYNGEE. Trimming took 4 bases from V and 6 from J; bases not matched to a gene: 5. The CDR3 consists of 14 residues. The CDR3 DNA reads as TGTGCCAGCAGCCCTCCGACTAGCGGCAATGAGCAGTTCTTC. Translated: CASSPPTSGNEQFF.

This clonotype was observed a few times. The chain is built from TRBV2 and TRBJ1-1; D remains unclear. V gave up 6 bases and J gave up 1 base, with 12 bases separating them. Per germline, CDR1 SNHLY and CDR2 FYNNEI. The CDR3 loop spans 14 amino acids. The CDR3 coding sequence is TGTGCCAGCAGCGTCTCCACTCAGAACACTGAAGCTTTCTTT. Translating it yields CASSVSTQNTEAFF.

The chain is built from TRBV10-1 and TRBJ1-1; 10 nucleotides align to TRBD1. CDR3 length equals 14 residues. The V and J ends lost 5 bases and 4 bases, in that order; junction bases with no gene match: 4. Germline V lookup: CDR1 WNHNN, CDR2 SYGVQD (reference sequence). In DNA form, the CDR3 reads TGCGCCAGCAGTCCCCGGACAGGGGGCACTGAAGCTTTCTTT. This encodes CASSPRTGGTEAFF.

This clonotype showed up just a few times. The chain recombines TRBV7-9 with TRBJ2-7; D gene ambiguous. Germline lookup yields CDR1 SEHNR and CDR2 FQNEAQ (reference sequence). The CDR3 contains 12 residues. Trimming took 6 bases from V and 6 from J, leaving 12 bases between them. CDR3 nucleotides: TGTGCCAGCAGTCCCGACCTCCTCGAGCAGTACTTC. Protein sequence: CASSPDLLEQYF.

This clonotype appeared many times. The genes are TRBV14 and TRBJ1-6; no clear D gene. Germline CDR1 reads SGHDN; CDR2 reads FVKESK. V was shortened by 1 base and J by 3 bases, with 13 bases between the two germline ends. The CDR3 is made up of 17 amino acids. The CDR3 here is CASSQVPYTGYNSPLHF. The CDR3 DNA follows: TGTGCCAGCAGCCAAGTCCCCTACACGGGCTATAATTCACCCCTCCACTTT. Full variable domain (remainder filled in from reference TRBV14 and TRBJ1-6): EAGVTQFPSHSVIEKGQTVTLRCDPISGHDNLYWYRRVMGKEIKFLLHFVKESKQDESGMPNNRFLAERTGGTYSTLKVQPAELEDSGVYFCASSQVPYTGYNSPLHFGNGTRLTVT.

The table lists this clonotype with a few counts. The chain uses TRBV6-5 and TRBJ2-1, with a tentative D call TRBD1 (6 bases). The germline CDR1 and CDR2 sequences are MNHEY and SVGAGI. The CDR3 consists of 15 residues. Between the trimmed V and J ends, which lost 2 bases and 3 bases, there was a span of 11 bases. This CDR3 reads CASSYGGDYYNEQFF. The CDR3 region has the DNA TGTGCCAGCAGTTACGGGGGCGATTACTACAATGAGCAGTTCTTC.

The V gene is TRBV6-6, the J gene TRBJ2-5; 13 nucleotides line up with TRBD2. The ends lost 0 bases at V and 1 base at J; junction bases unmatched: 8. The CDR3 has 19 residues. Germline lookup yields CDR1 MNHNY and CDR2 SVGAGI (reference sequence). In nucleotides, the CDR3 is TGTGCCAGCAGTTACTCGGCCGGGACTAGCGGGGCCCCCCAAGAGACCCAGTACTTC. Translation gives CASSYSAGTSGAPQETQYF.

This clonotype was seen a handful of times. This chain connects TRBV5-6 to TRBJ2-1; possibly TRBD1 for D (6 bases). The V gene lost 7 bases and the J gene lost 6 bases, with 14 bases spanning the gap. The CDR3 totals 13 residues. Looked up from germline, CDR1 is SGHDT and CDR2 is YYEEEE. The CDR3 is CASCDRLVNEQFF. The CDR3 nucleotides read TGTGCCAGCTGTGACAGGTTGGTCAATGAGCAGTTCTTC.

This clonotype was seen only a few times. The chain recombines TRBV7-6 with TRBJ2-3; maybe TRBD1 (6 bases). Between the trimmed V and J ends, which lost 5 bases and 2 bases, there was a span of 14 bases. There are 15 residues in the CDR3. The germline V gene has CDR1 SGHVS and CDR2 FNYEAQ. This chain's CDR3 is CASSRTVGDTDTQYF. The CDR3, as DNA: TGTGCCAGCAGCCGGACAGTGGGGGACACAGATACGCAGTATTTT.

This clonotype has ten or more counts. The chain combines TRBV10-3 with TRBJ1-5; no reliable D call. With 2 bases removed from V and 2 bases from J, the gap between germline ends came to 4 bases. CDR3 length equals 13 residues. Germline loops: CDR1 ENHRY, CDR2 SYGVKD. The CDR3 region is CAISERGNQPQHF. As DNA, the CDR3 is TGTGCCATCAGTGAGAGGGGCAATCAGCCCCAGCATTTT.

V and J are TRBV28 and TRBJ2-1; possibly TRBD1 for D (6 bases). The ends were cut back, 5 bases at V and 5 bases at J, with 13 bases in the middle. CDR1 is MDHEN and CDR2 is SYDVKM in the germline V gene. CDR3 size: 14 residues. CDR3: CASSHGTSHNEQFF. The CDR3 DNA reads TGTGCCAGCAGTCACGGGACAAGCCACAATGAGCAGTTCTTC.

The J gene is TRBJ2-7, the V gene TRBV7-2; D is perhaps TRBD1 (5 bases). The CDR3 is made up of 12 amino acids. V dropped 5 bases and J dropped 6 bases, with 11 bases sitting between them. The germline V gene encodes CDR1 SGHTA and CDR2 FQGNSA. CDR3 in DNA: TGTGCCAGCAGCCACCCCCAGGGCGAGCAGTACTTC. Translation: CASSHPQGEQYF. Full variable domain (missing parts from reference TRBV7-2 and TRBJ2-7): GAGVSQSPSNKVTEKGKDVELRCDPISGHTALYWYRQSLGQGLEFLIYFQGNSAPDKSGLPSDRFSAERTGGSVSTLTIQRTQQEDSAVYLCASSHPQGEQYFGPGTRLTVT.

This clonotype was seen only once. This chain joins TRBV7-2 and TRBJ2-1; D not resolved. Trimming cost V 3 bases and J 4 bases, with 7 bases left between them. CDR3 length equals 13 residues. Germline V gene sequence: CDR1 SGHTA, CDR2 FQGNSA. CDR3 coding DNA: TGTGCCAGCAGCTTTAGCCCTTACAATGAGCAGTTCTTC. Residues: CASSFSPYNEQFF.